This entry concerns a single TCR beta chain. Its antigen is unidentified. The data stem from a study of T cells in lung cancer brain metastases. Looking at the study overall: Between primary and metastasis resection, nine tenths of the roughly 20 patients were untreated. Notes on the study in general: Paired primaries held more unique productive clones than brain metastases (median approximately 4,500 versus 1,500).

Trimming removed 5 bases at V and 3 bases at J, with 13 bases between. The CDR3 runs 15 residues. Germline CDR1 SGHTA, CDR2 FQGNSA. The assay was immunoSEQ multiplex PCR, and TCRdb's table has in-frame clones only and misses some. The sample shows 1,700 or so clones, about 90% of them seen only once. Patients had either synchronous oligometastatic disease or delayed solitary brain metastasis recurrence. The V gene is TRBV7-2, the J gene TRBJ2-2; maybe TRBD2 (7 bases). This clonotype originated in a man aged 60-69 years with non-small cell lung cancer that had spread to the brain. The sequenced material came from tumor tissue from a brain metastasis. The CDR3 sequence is CASSEQGGDTGELFF. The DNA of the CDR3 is TGTGCCAGCAGCGAACAGGGAGGGGACACCGGGGAGCTGTTTTTT.